This is a list of T cell receptor beta chains from one sample in a study of identical twins. TCRdb fed the 5' RACE reads into MiXCR, producing one record per CDR3 protein. This table has approximately 190,000 distinct CDR3 sequences, approximately 15% appearing once. These data also featured in a second study, about T cells expressing NK-cell markers.

Sequencing was done on a sample of CD8+ T cells sorted from blood. The receptors stem from a woman younger than 35 in good health. Each CDR3 is given with its conserved first and last residue. A D gene is named only where the DNA matches it firmly. Only some rows state a clone size, as once, few, many or a class for expanded clones.

d_call,j_call,clone_size,v_call,cdr3_aa,cdr3_nt
-,TRBJ2-7,-,TRBV16,CASSQKPGGSYEQYF,TGTGCCAGCAGCCAAAAGCCCGGGGGCTCCTACGAGCAGTACTTC
TRBD2,TRBJ2-2,-,TRBV28,CASSISGRYTGELFF,TGTGCCAGCAGCATTAGCGGGCGTTACACCGGGGAGCTGTTTTTT
TRBD1,TRBJ1-1,-,TRBV12-3/TRBV12-4,CASVQGGTEAFF,TGTGCCAGCGTCCAGGGGGGAACTGAAGCTTTCTTT
TRBD2,TRBJ2-7,few,TRBV12-5,CASGFTGTSSRNEQYF,TGTGCTAGTGGTTTTACCGGGACTAGCTCCAGAAACGAGCAGTACTTC
-,TRBJ2-1,few,TRBV6-1,CASSEGRSYNEQFF,TGTGCCAGCAGTGAAGGGCGGTCCTACAATGAGCAGTTCTTC
TRBD1,TRBJ2-7,-,TRBV5-1,CASSLAFSTGSGEQYF,TGCGCCAGCAGCTTGGCCTTCTCGACAGGGAGTGGCGAGCAGTACTTC
-,TRBJ1-1,many,TRBV15,CATRPGHLNTEAFF,TGTGCCACTAGACCAGGACACCTTAACACTGAAGCTTTCTTT
-,TRBJ1-2,few,TRBV7-6,CASSLGRDGYTF,TGTGCCAGCAGCTTAGGACGGGATGGCTACACCTTC
-,TRBJ2-1,few,TRBV15,CATSREGVAYNEQFF,TGTGCCACCAGCAGAGAGGGAGTGGCCTACAATGAGCAGTTCTTC
-,TRBJ2-7,few,TRBV30,CAWSVLAGYEQYF,TGTGCCTGGAGTGTACTAGCCGGCTACGAGCAGTACTTC
TRBD2,TRBJ2-3,-,TRBV12-3/TRBV12-4,CASSFWASGGADTQYF,TGTGCCAGCAGTTTTTGGGCTAGCGGGGGGGCAGATACGCAGTATTTT
TRBD2,TRBJ2-1,-,TRBV12-3/TRBV12-4,CASRDNGLAMNEQFF,TGTGCCAGCAGAGACAACGGACTAGCGATGAATGAGCAGTTCTTC
TRBD1,TRBJ1-1,many,TRBV9,CASSVNPDRGNTEAFF,TGTGCCAGCAGCGTGAATCCGGACAGGGGCAACACTGAAGCTTTCTTT
-,TRBJ1-1,-,TRBV4-3,CASSQAQGGTEAFF,TGCGCCAGCAGCCAAGCGCAGGGAGGCACTGAAGCTTTCTTT
-,TRBJ2-7,-,TRBV20-1,CSASTDLSSYEQYF,TGCAGTGCTAGCACGGACCTAAGCTCCTACGAGCAGTACTTC
-,TRBJ2-5,few,TRBV6-5,CASSSGAIGPQETQYF,TGTGCCAGCAGTTCTGGCGCCATCGGTCCGCAAGAGACCCAGTACTTC
TRBD1,TRBJ2-7,-,TRBV7-9,CASSLSRDRGYEQYF,TGTGCCAGCAGCCTCAGCCGGGACAGGGGCTACGAGCAGTACTTC